These T cell receptor beta chains were read from a single sample in a study of cytomegalovirus exposure and HLA in healthy donors. Data came from immunoSEQ multiplex PCR; TCRdb stores just in-frame clones and leaves some out. Of approximately 150,000 clones in the sample, about three quarters were seen once. The sequenced sample consisted of PBMCs. These receptors were obtained from a woman under 30 in good health and CMV-seronegative. Both conserved end residues are part of each CDR3. A D gene is named only where the DNA matches it firmly.

v_call	d_call	j_call	cdr3_aa
TRBV15	TRBD1	TRBJ2-3	CATSRGIRTGEDTQYF
TRBV30	NA	TRBJ1-2	CASLSGRADPGYTF
TRBV2	NA	TRBJ1-5	CASSGSYTQPQHF
TRBV6-5	NA	TRBJ1-2	CASRIWKGGLYGYTF
TRBV14	NA	TRBJ2-7	CASSTGFEQYF
TRBV6-6	TRBD1	TRBJ2-7	CASHYRGYEQYF
TRBV30	NA	TRBJ1-2	CAWIKDRGVYGYTF
TRBV2	NA	TRBJ2-1	CASSEASFGEQFF
TRBV19	TRBD1	TRBJ1-5	CASSLAAGTVSNQPQHF
TRBV2	TRBD1	TRBJ1-2	CASSLTGADGYTF
TRBV29-1	NA	TRBJ2-3	CSVCTSSTDAQYF
TRBV13	TRBD2	TRBJ2-2	CASSPTSGRGDGELFF
TRBV7-9	TRBD1	TRBJ1-2	CAISGQGVEGYTF
TRBV5-4	NA	TRBJ2-2	CASSWEARVGTGELFF
TRBV15	NA	TRBJ2-1	CATTLMGQAGDEQFF
TRBV6-5	TRBD2	NA	CATATSGAYEQYF
TRBV5-1	TRBD1	TRBJ1-1	CASSLGGPDREAFF
TRBV4-2	TRBD1	TRBJ2-3	CASREGDREGDTQYF
TRBV27	NA	TRBJ2-7	CASSLSSEQYF
TRBV6-1	NA	TRBJ1-1	CASSEDRVVNTEAFF
TRBV4-1	NA	TRBJ2-1	CASSQVHSVAREEQFF
TRBV4-2	NA	TRBJ2-5	CASSQQTGLQETQYF
TRBV7-2	NA	TRBJ1-1	CASSLTGLDTEAFF
TRBV27	TRBD1	TRBJ1-1	CASSWTGLGTEAFF
TRBV4-1	TRBD1	TRBJ2-7	CASSQGLDRIYEQYF
TRBV30	NA	TRBJ2-3	CAWTGEDTQYF
TRBV10-1	TRBD1	TRBJ2-2	CASSGTGYTGELFF
TRBV2	NA	TRBJ1-2	CASTAGAGYTF
TRBV10-2	TRBD2	TRBJ2-1	CASSESPGLAYNEQFF
TRBV29-1	NA	TRBJ2-3	CSVSLRDTQYF
TRBV7-9	TRBD1	TRBJ1-2	CASSLDWDRGFAGYTF
TRBV7-9	NA	TRBJ1-5	CASSLTGNQPQHF
TRBV2	NA	TRBJ2-1	CASSEAGAPWYNEQFF
TRBV30	TRBD2	TRBJ2-5	CAWSTGTSGTIQETQYF
TRBV13	NA	TRBJ2-7	CASSLGGRGMYEQYF
TRBV6-5	TRBD2	TRBJ2-1	CASSPGLAGGNEQFF
TRBV10-3	TRBD1	TRBJ1-5	CAISVTGTENQPQHF
TRBV7-2	TRBD1	TRBJ1-2	CASSAQTGTDYGYTF
TRBV30	NA	TRBJ2-5	CAWSVRVSETQYF
TRBV19	NA	TRBJ1-2	CASSVQGSYGYTF
TRBV6-1	TRBD1	TRBJ2-3	CASFRDRPDTQYF